This T cell receptor beta chain was documented in a study of OX40 agonist ivuxolimab in advanced cancers. Clones were read by immunoSEQ multiplex PCR, and TCRdb kept only the in-frame ones, dropping some. Found here are about 110,000 clones, approximately 89% of them singletons; the top ten hold 0.27%. A word on this clone: Its antigen is currently unknown.

Overall study findings and caveats: Patients with a partial response at 0.1-3.0 mg/kg had among the lowest clonal expansion.

The CDR3 is 15 amino acids. Germline lookup yields CDR1 SGHDT and CDR2 YYEEEE. Trimming removed 4 bases from V and 3 bases from J; junction bases left unmatched: 8. The chain employs TRBV5-6 and TRBJ1-1, with 8 positions matching TRBD1. The sequences come from CD4+ or CD8+ T cells sorted from blood, collected in a trial of the OX40 agonist ivuxolimab. This receptor was obtained from an adult with an advanced solid tumor such as melanoma, head and neck, liver or kidney cancer. In nucleotides, the CDR3 is TGTGCCAGCAGCGGGCCGGGACAGGCACACACTGAAGCTTTCTTT. Translating gives CASSGPGQAHTEAFF.